This is a list of T cell receptor beta chains from one sample in a study of blood T cells in healthy people across ages. TCRdb reprocessed the 5' RACE reads with MiXCR, giving one entry per CDR3 protein. There are 1.5 million to 2 million distinct CDR3 sequences in the sample; about 35% occur only once, and approximately 11% lies in the top ten. Sequences were obtained from blood. Receptor source: a woman aged 25 to 39 in good health. Both conserved end residues are part of each CDR3. Each record gives: CDR3 length, D gene, V gene, J gene, clone size, CDR3 protein, CDR3 DNA. A D gene is named only where the DNA matches it firmly. Part of the rows lack a size; the others show once, few, many or a class for expanded clones.

length: 15; D: NA; V: TRBV6-1; J: TRBJ2-4; size: NA; CDR3: CASSDPRTAKNIQYF; DNA: TGTGCCAGCAGTGATCCGAGGACAGCCAAAAACATTCAGTACTTC
length: 16; D: NA; V: TRBV3-1; J: TRBJ2-2; size: NA; CDR3: CASSQRSAANTGELFF; DNA: TGTGCCAGCAGCCAAAGGTCAGCGGCGAACACCGGGGAGCTGTTTTTT
length: 11; D: NA; V: TRBV20-1; J: TRBJ2-1; size: few; CDR3: CSLRLPNEQFF; DNA: TGCAGTCTAAGACTACCCAATGAGCAGTTCTTC
length: 16; D: NA; V: TRBV28; J: TRBJ2-3; size: NA; CDR3: CASNHYPNDFTDTQYF; DNA: TGTGCCAGCAATCATTACCCAAACGATTTCACAGATACGCAGTATTTT
length: 14; D: TRBD1; V: TRBV11-3; J: TRBJ2-1; size: NA; CDR3: CASSRSGGHNEQFF; DNA: TGTGCCAGCAGCCGCTCAGGGGGTCACAATGAGCAGTTCTTC
length: 16; D: NA; V: TRBV20-1; J: TRBJ2-3; size: NA; CDR3: CSASPGVGLTTDTQYF; DNA: TGCAGTGCTAGCCCGGGCGTGGGGCTGACGACAGATACGCAGTATTTT
length: 15; D: TRBD1; V: TRBV28; J: TRBJ2-7; size: few; CDR3: CASSLPGTGIYEQYF; DNA: TGTGCCAGCAGTTTACCCGGGACAGGGATATACGAGCAGTACTTC
length: 14; D: NA; V: TRBV4-2; J: TRBJ1-1; size: NA; CDR3: CASRVVQVNTEAFF; DNA: TGTGCCAGCAGGGTTGTACAGGTGAACACTGAAGCTTTCTTT
length: 16; D: TRBD2; V: TRBV25-1; J: TRBJ2-1; size: once; CDR3: CASSELGTSGTREQFF; DNA: TGTGCCAGCAGTGAATTAGGGACTAGCGGGACTCGGGAGCAGTTCTTC
length: 15; D: NA; V: TRBV7-7; J: TRBJ2-5; size: few; CDR3: CASSLDLGAGETQYF; DNA: TGTGCCAGCAGCTTAGATCTAGGAGCTGGTGAGACCCAGTACTTC
length: 16; D: TRBD1; V: TRBV6-1; J: TRBJ2-7; size: NA; CDR3: CASSRVPGQGLYEQYF; DNA: TGTGCCAGCAGTAGGGTTCCGGGACAGGGTCTCTACGAGCAGTACTTC
length: 11; D: NA; V: TRBV20-1; J: TRBJ2-7; size: few; CDR3: CSGNDNYEQYF; DNA: TGCAGTGGTAATGACAACTACGAGCAGTACTTC
length: 13; D: TRBD1; V: TRBV29-1; J: TRBJ1-2; size: many; CDR3: CSVEEGTGYGYTF; DNA: TGCAGCGTTGAAGAAGGGACAGGCTATGGCTACACCTTC
length: 13; D: TRBD1; V: TRBV20-1; J: TRBJ2-7; size: few; CDR3: CSAPQGTGGEQYF; DNA: TGCAGTGCCCCCCAGGGGACAGGCGGCGAGCAGTACTTC
length: 13; D: NA; V: TRBV7-3; J: TRBJ2-1; size: NA; CDR3: CASSLSEGTEQFF; DNA: TGTGCCAGCAGCCTGTCGGAGGGGACTGAGCAGTTCTTC
length: 12; D: TRBD1; V: TRBV2; J: TRBJ2-5; size: NA; CDR3: CSTGTGWETQYF; DNA: TGTTCAACCGGGACAGGCTGGGAGACCCAGTACTTC
length: 16; D: TRBD1; V: TRBV4-2; J: TRBJ1-2; size: few; CDR3: CASSQDGVGGDYGYTF; DNA: TGTGCCAGCAGCCAAGACGGGGTAGGGGGCGACTATGGCTACACCTTC
length: 13; D: NA; V: TRBV29-1; J: TRBJ2-1; size: many; CDR3: CSVTASSYNEQFF; DNA: TGCAGCGTTACCGCCAGCTCCTACAATGAGCAGTTCTTC
length: 15; D: NA; V: TRBV10-3; J: TRBJ1-2; size: few; CDR3: CAISESEGKGYGYTF; DNA: TGTGCCATCAGTGAGTCGGAGGGTAAAGGTTATGGCTACACCTTC
length: 13; D: NA; V: TRBV5-1; J: TRBJ2-1; size: many; CDR3: CASSLVSYNEQFF; DNA: TGTGCCAGCAGCTTAGTATCCTACAATGAGCAGTTCTTC
length: 15; D: TRBD2; V: TRBV20-1; J: TRBJ2-7; size: NA; CDR3: CSATGTSGFSYEQYF; DNA: TGCAGTGCCACCGGGACTAGCGGGTTCTCCTACGAGCAGTACTTC